This T cell receptor beta chain was found in a study of blood T cell repertoires in COVID-19 (dated by TCRdb to 2019 to 2021). Regarding the research as a whole: Samples from collaborators originated in the United States, Italy and Spain and spanned both the acute and convalescent phases of COVID-19. The prospective study material was composed of cDNA or gDNA derived from T cells, B-cell-depleted T cells, or PBMCs. A freely available public database, intended as a resource for researchers studying the immune response to SARS-CoV-2, is where the repertoires were released. Deeply sampled blood TCRbeta repertoires from subjects exposed to, actively infected with, or recovered from COVID-19 were included in the dataset. Where available, HLA class I and class II types were obtained from metadata supplied by the sample provider rather than from assay-based typing. A de-identified subject ID, COVID-19 status, age in years and sex were almost always included in the sample metadata. Samples came from the ongoing ImmuneRACE study (first 160 participants) plus 1,254 subjects from 6 global collaborators.

TCRbeta CDR3 regions were amplified from genomic DNA by means of the immunoSEQ Assay, a bias-controlled multiplex PCR. Regarding the original processing steps: The number of nucleated cells in each sample was estimated by amplification of reference gene primers within the assay. To quantify the absolute abundance of each unique TCRbeta CDR3 rearrangement, sequence reads were collapsed and filtered. For each sample, productive Simpson clonality was calculated by taking the square root of Simpson's diversity index across productive rearrangements. TCRdb took this table from immuneACCESS and kept in-frame rearrangements with V and J called. Such tables lack part of the clones; where checked against another copy, unresolved V genes explain under half of the gap, and the rest is unexplained. V and J calls and clone size are as listed in that table; D and trimming were resolved from the DNA. A total of 45,000 to 55,000 clones appear in this sample, 88% of them only once. The ten largest clones capture about 3% of the sample.

For this chain, trimming is 5 bases at the V end and 6 bases at the J end, and the number of junction bases without a gene match is 13. As encoded in the germline V gene, CDR1 is SGHTA while CDR2 is FQGNSA. Spanning cysteine to phenylalanine, the CDR3 consists of 16 amino acids. This entry keeps only the CDR3 DNA: 48 bases, framed from base 1. The collaborating institutions used their own protocols to collect whole blood in K2EDTA tubes. Collaborator samples were shipped for TCRbeta analysis as frozen whole blood, isolated PBMCs, or DNA extracted from either sample type. The full study reports these points: Clinical and demographic metadata were provided uncurated, with the amount varying by source and participant.

Note on this clone: It lacks a known antigen. Within one base of it there is no much larger clone, and no base qualities were kept.

The receptor comes from a human donor in a cohort sampled during active COVID-19. The sequenced sample consisted of peripheral blood. The chain was built from TRBV7-2 and TRBJ2-1, with 7 bases matching TRBD1. The sequenced DNA is TGTGCCAGCAGCCATGGGACAGCCCGACCATCCAATGAGCAGTTCTTC. The encoded protein is CASSHGTARPSNEQFF.